This T cell receptor (beta chain) came from a study of blood T cell repertoires in COVID-19. Germline loops: CDR1 SGHVS, CDR2 FQNEAQ. V was trimmed by 5 bases and J by 0 bases, leaving 10 bases between them. The CDR3 is 14 residues long. Repertoires were generated with immunoSEQ multiplex PCR, while TCRdb's copy carries only in-frame clones and drops some. This table has roughly 200,000 clones, about 81% appearing once. The receptor was derived from a woman aged 80 or over with COVID-19, enrolled during active disease. The sample comprised peripheral blood. The chain has TRBV7-8 and TRBJ2-5; D possibly corresponds to TRBD1 (6 bases). The CDR3 bases are TGTGCCAGCAGCGTACGGGACAACCAAGAGACCCAGTACTTC. Its translation is CASSVRDNQETQYF. The whole variable domain, remainder taken from reference TRBV7-8 and TRBJ2-5, is GAGVSQSPRYKVAKRGQDVALRCDPISGHVSLFWYQQALGQGPEFLTYFQNEAQLDKSGLPSDRFFAERPEGSVSTLKIQRTQQEDSAVYLCASSVRDNQETQYFGPGTRLLVL.